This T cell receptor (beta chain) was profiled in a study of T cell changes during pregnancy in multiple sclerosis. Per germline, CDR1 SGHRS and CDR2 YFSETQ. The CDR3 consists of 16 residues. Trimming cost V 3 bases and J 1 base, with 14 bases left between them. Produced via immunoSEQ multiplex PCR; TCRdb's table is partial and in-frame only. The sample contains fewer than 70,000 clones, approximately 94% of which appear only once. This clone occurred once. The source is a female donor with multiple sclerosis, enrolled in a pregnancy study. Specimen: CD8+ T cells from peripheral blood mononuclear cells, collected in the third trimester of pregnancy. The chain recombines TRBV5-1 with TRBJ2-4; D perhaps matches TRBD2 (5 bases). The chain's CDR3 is CASSSEVWSAKNIQYF. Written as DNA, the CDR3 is TGCGCCAGCAGCTCGGAGGTGTGGTCGGCCAAAAACATTCAGTACTTC.